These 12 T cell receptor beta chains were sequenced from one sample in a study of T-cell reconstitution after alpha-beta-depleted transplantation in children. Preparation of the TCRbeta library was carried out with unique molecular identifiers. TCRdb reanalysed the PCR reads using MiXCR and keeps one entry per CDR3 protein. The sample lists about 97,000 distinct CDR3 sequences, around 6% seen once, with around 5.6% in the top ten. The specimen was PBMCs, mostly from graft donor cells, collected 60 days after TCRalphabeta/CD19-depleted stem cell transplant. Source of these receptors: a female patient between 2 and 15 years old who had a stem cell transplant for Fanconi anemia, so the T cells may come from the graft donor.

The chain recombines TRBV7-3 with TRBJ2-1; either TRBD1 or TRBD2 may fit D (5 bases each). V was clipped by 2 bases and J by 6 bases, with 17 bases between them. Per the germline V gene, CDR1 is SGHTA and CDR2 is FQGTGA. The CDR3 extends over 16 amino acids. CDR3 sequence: CASSLSIGGGLNEQFF. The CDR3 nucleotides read TGTGCCAGCAGCTTATCGATTGGGGGTGGGCTCAATGAGCAGTTCTTC.

This chain's CDR3 is CASSLQPTDEAFF. The CDR3 DNA reads TGTGCCAGCAGCTTACAGCCGACAGATGAAGCTTTCTTT. V is TRBV7-3 and J is TRBJ1-1; D is perhaps TRBD1 (5 bases). The V end lost 2 bases, the J end lost 7 bases, and 11 bases lay between the germline ends. Germline V gives CDR1 SGHTA, CDR2 FQGTGA. This CDR3 contains 13 residues.

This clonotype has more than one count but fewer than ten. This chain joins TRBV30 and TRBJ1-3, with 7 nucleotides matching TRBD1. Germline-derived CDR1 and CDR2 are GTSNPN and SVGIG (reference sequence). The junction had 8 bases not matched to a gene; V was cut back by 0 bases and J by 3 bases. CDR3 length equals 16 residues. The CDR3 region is CAWSVRGWTGGNTIYF. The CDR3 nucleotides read TGTGCCTGGAGTGTTAGGGGATGGACAGGTGGAAACACCATATATTTT.

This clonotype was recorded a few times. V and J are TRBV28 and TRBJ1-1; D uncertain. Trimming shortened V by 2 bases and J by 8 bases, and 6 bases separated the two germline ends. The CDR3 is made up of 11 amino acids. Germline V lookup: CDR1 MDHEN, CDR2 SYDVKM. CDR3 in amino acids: CASSLVGEAFF. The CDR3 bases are TGTGCCAGCAGTTTAGTCGGCGAAGCTTTCTTT.

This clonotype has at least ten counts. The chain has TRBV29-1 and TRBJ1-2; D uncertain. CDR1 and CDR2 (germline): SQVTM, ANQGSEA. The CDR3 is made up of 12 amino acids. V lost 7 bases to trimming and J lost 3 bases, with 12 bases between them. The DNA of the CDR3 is TGCAGCGCCCGAGGAGATGACTATGGCTACACCTTC. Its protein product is CSARGDDYGYTF.

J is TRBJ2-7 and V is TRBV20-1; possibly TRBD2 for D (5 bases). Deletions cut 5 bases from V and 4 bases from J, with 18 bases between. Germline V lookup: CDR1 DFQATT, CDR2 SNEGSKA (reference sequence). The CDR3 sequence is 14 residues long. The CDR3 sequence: CSARRDYGVYEQYF. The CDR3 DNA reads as TGCAGTGCTCGACGGGATTACGGGGTTTACGAGCAGTACTTC.

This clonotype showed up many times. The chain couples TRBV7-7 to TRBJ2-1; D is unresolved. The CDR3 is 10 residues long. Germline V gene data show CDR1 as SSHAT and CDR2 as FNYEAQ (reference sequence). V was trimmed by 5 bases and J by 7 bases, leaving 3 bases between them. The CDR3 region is CASSPNEQFF. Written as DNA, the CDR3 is TGTGCCAGCAGCCCAAATGAGCAGTTCTTC. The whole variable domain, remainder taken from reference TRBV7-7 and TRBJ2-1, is GAGVSQSPRYKVTKRGQDVTLRCDPISSHATLYWYQQALGQGPEFLTYFNYEAQPDKSGLPSDRFSAERPEGSISTLTIQRTEQRDSAMYRCASSPNEQFFGPGTRLTVL.

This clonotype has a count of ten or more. The CDR3 coding sequence is TGTGCCAGCAGCATCCTACCTGGGCAAGATACGCAGTATTTT. Its protein is CASSILPGQDTQYF. The gene calls are TRBV11-1 and TRBJ2-3; unclear D gene. This CDR3 spans 14 amino acids. The V end was cut by 5 bases, the J end by 5 bases, with 14 bases between. Germline assignment: CDR1 SGHAT and CDR2 FQDESV (reference sequence).

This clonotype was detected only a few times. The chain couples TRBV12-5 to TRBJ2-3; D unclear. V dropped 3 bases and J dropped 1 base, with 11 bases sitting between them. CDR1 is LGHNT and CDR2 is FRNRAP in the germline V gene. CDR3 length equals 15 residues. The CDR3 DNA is TGTGCTAGTGGTTTCCATAGGGCCTGCACAGATACGCAGTATTTT. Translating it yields CASGFHRACTDTQYF.

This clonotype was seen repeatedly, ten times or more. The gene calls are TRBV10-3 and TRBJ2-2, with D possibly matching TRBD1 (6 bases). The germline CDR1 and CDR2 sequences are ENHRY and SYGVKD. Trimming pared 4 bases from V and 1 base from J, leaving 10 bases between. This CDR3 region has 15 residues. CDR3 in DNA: TGTGCCATCAGTGGGGTACAGGGGAACACCGGGGAGCTGTTTTTT. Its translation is CAISGVQGNTGELFF.

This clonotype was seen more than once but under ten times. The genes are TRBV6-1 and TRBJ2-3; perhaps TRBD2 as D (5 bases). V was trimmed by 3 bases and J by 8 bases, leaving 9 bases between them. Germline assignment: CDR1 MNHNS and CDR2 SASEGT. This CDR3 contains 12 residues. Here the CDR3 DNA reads TGTGCCAGCAGTGAGGCTAGCCCTACGCAGTATTTT. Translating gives CASSEASPTQYF.

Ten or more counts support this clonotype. The CDR3: CASSLTSGVGDEQFF. The CDR3 bases are TGCGCCAGCAGCTTGACTAGCGGGGTCGGCGATGAGCAGTTCTTC. This chain connects TRBV5-1 to TRBJ2-1, with TRBD2 matching over 10 bases. This CDR3 is 15 amino acids long. The V segment lost 1 base and the J segment 8 bases; nucleotides outside the gene matches: 6. CDR1 is SGHRS and CDR2 is YFSETQ in the germline V gene.